This TCR beta chain was retrieved from a study of T cell responses to AZD1222 COVID-19 vaccine. Concerning this clone: Antigen specificity is unknown.

Study-level findings and limits: Among vaccine-associated CD4 TCRs, coverage spanned spike, with dominance at 160-218 and 743-854. Within unmutated variant regions lay the reported targets of nearly half of spike-specific TCRs. Sampling that yielded the repertoires occurred only after the peak T cell response. Most donors were white British, females outnumbered males, and clonal diversity was possibly underestimated.

Trimming pared 4 bases from V and 6 bases from J, leaving 27 bases between. CDR1 is SGDLS, CDR2 YYNGEE, per germline. The CDR3 runs 18 residues. Method: immunoSEQ multiplex PCR; TCRdb's copy keeps in-frame clones and lacks some. This table holds around 180,000 clones, about 89% found once. The V and J genes are TRBV9 and TRBJ2-3; the D is unclear. This sequence was found in an adult in good health. Source: peripheral blood, taken on day 0 of MenACWY control vaccination. The CDR3 loop is CASSNPVVPASLVDTQYF. The CDR3 DNA is TGTGCCAGCAGCAACCCGGTCGTTCCCGCCTCCCTAGTGGATACGCAGTATTTT.